These 5 T cell receptor beta chains originate from one sample sequenced in a study of shared clonotypes between healthy human individuals. In the naive CD8 group, cells lacked CD45RO and were positively selected for CCR7, so terminally differentiated effector memory CD45RA+ cells were left out. Clones were sequenced by immunoSEQ multiplex PCR, and TCRdb holds only the in-frame ones, with some missing. The sample consists of hundreds of thousands of clones, 96% of them appearing once. The sample comprised naive CD8+ T cells sorted from blood. These receptors were obtained from a woman in her thirties in good health.

The J gene is TRBJ2-2, the V gene TRBV5-1, with TRBD1 as a possible D gene (5 bases). Trimming took off 4 bases at V and 5 bases at J, with 9 bases between the two ends. Looked up from germline, CDR1 is SGHRS and CDR2 is YFSETQ. The CDR3 extends over 13 amino acids. The CDR3 region has the DNA TGCGCCAGCAGCACCCAGGGTACCGGGGAGCTGTTTTTT. Its translation: CASSTQGTGELFF.

About this clone itself: The same CDR3 arises from other DNA sequences in this sample as well. This chain links TRBV6-5 with TRBJ2-7; 7 nucleotides align to TRBD2. In germline, CDR1 is MNHEY, CDR2 SVGAGI. The V gene end was trimmed by 6 bases and the J gene end by 2 bases; junction bases not matched to a gene: 7. The length of the CDR3 is 14 residues. The CDR3 loop reads CASSDSGRAYEQYF. DNA of the CDR3: TGTGCCAGCAGCGATAGCGGGCGAGCCTACGAGCAGTACTTC.

The V and J genes are TRBV25-1 and TRBJ2-1, with a weak D call TRBD2 (5 bases). V was clipped by 7 bases and J by 8 bases, with 18 bases between them. Germline V gives CDR1 MGHDK, CDR2 SYGVNS. The CDR3 loop spans 14 amino acids. CDR3 coding DNA: TGTGCCAGCACCCTGGGAGACCAGGACTATGAGCAGTTCTTC. This codes for CASTLGDQDYEQFF.

Concerning this clone itself: The sample has other DNA sequences that encode this CDR3 too. The chain carries TRBV27 and TRBJ2-7; D is unclear. The CDR3 loop spans 14 amino acids. The germline V gene encodes CDR1 MNHEY and CDR2 SMNVEV (reference sequence). Between the trimmed V and J ends, which lost 1 base and 0 bases, there was a span of 7 bases. CDR3 sequence reads: CASSLWGSSYEQYF. The CDR3 coding sequence is TGTGCCAGCAGTTTATGGGGTAGCTCCTACGAGCAGTACTTC.

V usage is TRBV29-1 and J usage is TRBJ2-1; D possibly corresponds to TRBD1 (5 bases). V was trimmed by 5 bases and J by 0 bases, leaving 11 bases between them. This CDR3 contains 14 residues. Germline lookup yields CDR1 SQVTM and CDR2 ANQGSEA. The CDR3 here is CSVPETDSYNEQFF. CDR3 nucleotides: TGCAGCGTTCCGGAGACAGACTCCTACAATGAGCAGTTCTTC.